This section outlines one T cell receptor (beta chain) sequence together with its context. The entry originates in a study of shared clonotypes between healthy human individuals. Looking at the study overall: CD4 naive cells filled three plates per donor, CD4 memory three, CD8 naive two and CD8 memory one.

Germline assignment: CDR1 SGHRS and CDR2 YFSETQ. This CDR3 comprises 14 residues. The J segment lost 4 bases and the V segment lost 6 bases, leaving 5 bases of the junction unmatched. Profiling relied on immunoSEQ multiplex PCR, and the TCRdb table lists in-frame clones only, not all of them. Among about a million clones listed, 70% to 85% were seen once. This receptor was identified in a man aged 18 to 30 in good health. Some clones in this sample may be carry-over from other donors' samples. Sequenced sample: memory CD4+ T cells from PBMCs. Regarding subset: CD45RA-negative fraction. The chain recombines TRBV5-1 with TRBJ2-3; 10 bases are a match to TRBD2. CDR3 DNA sequence: TGCGCCAGCAAAACAGCGGGAGGGGCAGATACGCAGTATTTT. Protein product: CASKTAGGADTQYF. Combining the CDR3 with reference TRBV5-1 and TRBJ2-3 gives the whole variable domain KAGVTQTPRYLIKTRGQQVTLSCSPISGHRSVSWYQQTPGQGLQFLFEYFSETQRNKGNFPGRFSGRQFSNSRSEMNVSTLELGDSALYLCASKTAGGADTQYFGPGTRLTVL.